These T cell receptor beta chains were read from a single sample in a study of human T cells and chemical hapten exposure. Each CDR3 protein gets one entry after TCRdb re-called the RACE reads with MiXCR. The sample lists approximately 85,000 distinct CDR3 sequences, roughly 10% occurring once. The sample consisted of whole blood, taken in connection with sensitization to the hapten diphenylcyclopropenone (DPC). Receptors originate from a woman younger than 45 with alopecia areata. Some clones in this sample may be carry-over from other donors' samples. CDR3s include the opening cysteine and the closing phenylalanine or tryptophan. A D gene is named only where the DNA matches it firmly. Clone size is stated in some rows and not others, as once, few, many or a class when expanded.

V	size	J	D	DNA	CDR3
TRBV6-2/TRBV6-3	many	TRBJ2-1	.	TGTGCCAGCAGTTGGGGACGGGCTCCGCCTATGGAGCAGTTCTTC	CASSWGRAPPMEQFF
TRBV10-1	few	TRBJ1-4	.	TGCGCCAGCAGGGACTCTGCAGGGAAACTGTTTTTT	CASRDSAGKLFF
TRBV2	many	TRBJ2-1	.	TGTGCCACCGGGTCCGACAATGAGCAGTTCTTC	CATGSDNEQFF
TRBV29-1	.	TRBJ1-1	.	TGCAGCGCAAAGGGGGTTGGGACTGAAGCTTTCTTT	CSAKGVGTEAFF
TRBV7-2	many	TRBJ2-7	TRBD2	TGTGCCAGCAGCTCCGAACACAGCGGGAGTCGCCGGCAGTACTTC	CASSSEHSGSRRQYF
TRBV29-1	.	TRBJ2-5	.	TGCAGCGTTGAGAGGCAGCAAGAGACCCAGTACTTC	CSVERQQETQYF
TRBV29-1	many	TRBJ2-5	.	TGCAGCGTTGAAGATCAATTCTCGGGGTGGGGTACCCAGTACTTC	CSVEDQFSGWGTQYF
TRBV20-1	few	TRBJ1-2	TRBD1	TGCAGTGCTAGTGGGACAGGGGGCGCCTATGGCTACACCTTC	CSASGTGGAYGYTF
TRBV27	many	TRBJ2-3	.	TGTGCCAGCAGTTACCGGGACTTCACAGATACGCAGTATTTT	CASSYRDFTDTQYF
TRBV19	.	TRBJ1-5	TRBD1	TGTGCCAGCAGTACTACAGGGGGAAGTCAGCCCCAGCATTTT	CASSTTGGSQPQHF
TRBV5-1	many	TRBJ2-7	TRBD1	TGCGCCAGCAGCTTGGGACAGGGTTTCGACGAGCAGTACTTC	CASSLGQGFDEQYF
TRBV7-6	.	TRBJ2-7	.	TGTGCCAGCAGCCTTGGACCCACGGCCCCCTACGAGCAGTACTTC	CASSLGPTAPYEQYF
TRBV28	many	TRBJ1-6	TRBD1	TGTGCAGCAGGGGGTTTACATAATTCACCCCTCCACTTT	CAAGGLHNSPLHF
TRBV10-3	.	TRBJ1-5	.	TGTGCCATCAGTGCGGGGGTCAATCAGCCCCAGCATTTT	CAISAGVNQPQHF
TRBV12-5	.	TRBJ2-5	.	TGTGCTAGTGGGATCTCAGGCTTGGGAATCGAGACCCAGTACTTC	CASGISGLGIETQYF
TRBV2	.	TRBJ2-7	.	TGTGCCAGCAGTGCTAGGGGTACCTACGAGCAGTACTTC	CASSARGTYEQYF
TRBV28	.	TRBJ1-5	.	TGTGCCAGCAGTGGGGGACCATACCCCAATCAGCCCCAGCATTTT	CASSGGPYPNQPQHF
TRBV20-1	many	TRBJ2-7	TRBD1	TGCAGTGCTAGAGATGTCACAGGGGACGCCTACGAGCAGTACTTC	CSARDVTGDAYEQYF
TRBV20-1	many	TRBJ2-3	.	TGCAGTGCGGGGACTTCCTACACAGATACGCAGTATTTT	CSAGTSYTDTQYF
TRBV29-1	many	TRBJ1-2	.	TGCAGCGTCACCAGGTCTAGTTCGGATGGCTACACCTTC	CSVTRSSSDGYTF
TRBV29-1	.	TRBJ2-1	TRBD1	TGCAGCGTATATACCGGACAGGCGAATCTTAATGAGCAGTTCTTC	CSVYTGQANLNEQFF
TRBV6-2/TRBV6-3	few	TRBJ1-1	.	TGTGCCAGCAGTTACTCAGAGGGAGGTGCTGAAGCTTTCTTT	CASSYSEGGAEAFF
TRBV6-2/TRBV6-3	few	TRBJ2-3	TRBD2	TGTGCCAGCAGTTACGAGGCGGGGGAGCTCACAGATACGCAGTATTTT	CASSYEAGELTDTQYF
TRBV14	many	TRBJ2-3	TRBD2	TGTGCCAGCAGCCGAGCGGGGGGATCCACAGCTACGCAGTATTTT	CASSRAGGSTATQYF
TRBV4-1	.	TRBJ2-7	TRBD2	TGCGCCAGCAGCCAAGATGGCGGGAGAAGCTACGAGCAGTACTTC	CASSQDGGRSYEQYF
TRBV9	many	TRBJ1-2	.	TGTGCCAGCAGCGTAAGAACAGATTACAACTATGGCTACACCTTC	CASSVRTDYNYGYTF
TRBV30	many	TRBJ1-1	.	TGTGCAAGGACGGCCGGCGGACCTGAAGCTTTCTTT	CARTAGGPEAFF
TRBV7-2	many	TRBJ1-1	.	TGTGCCAGCAGCCTACAGGGATCAAACACTGAAGCTTTCTTT	CASSLQGSNTEAFF
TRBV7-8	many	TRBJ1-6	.	TGTGCCAGCAGCTTAGCGAATCAGGTCTGGGATTCACCCCTCCACTTT	CASSLANQVWDSPLHF
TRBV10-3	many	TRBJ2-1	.	TGTGCCATCAGTGACGGACGATTGAATGAGCAGTTCTTC	CAISDGRLNEQFF
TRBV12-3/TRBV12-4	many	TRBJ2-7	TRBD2	TGTGCCAGCAGTTTAGCCACTAGCGGGAGACCGATCGAGCAGTACTTC	CASSLATSGRPIEQYF
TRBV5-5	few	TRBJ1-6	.	TGTGCCAGCAGCTCCCGGGACCCAGACCTCTATAATTCACCCCTCCACTTT	CASSSRDPDLYNSPLHF
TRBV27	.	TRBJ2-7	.	TGTGCCAGCAGTTTCACACAGGGAAGCGAGCAGTACTTC	CASSFTQGSEQYF
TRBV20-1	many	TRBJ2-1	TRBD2	TGCAGTGCATATAGCGGGAGGCTCAATGAGCAGTTCTTC	CSAYSGRLNEQFF
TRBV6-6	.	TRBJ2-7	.	TGTGCCAGCAGTACTAGTGCCTACGAGCAGTACTTC	CASSTSAYEQYF
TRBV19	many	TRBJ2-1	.	TGTGCCAGTAGTAGGGCCCCGGGCAGTGAGCAGTTCTTC	CASSRAPGSEQFF
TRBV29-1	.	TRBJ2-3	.	TGCAGCGTTGACGGGGATACGCAGTATTTT	CSVDGDTQYF
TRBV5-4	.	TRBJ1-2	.	TGTGCCAGCAGCTTGGTCACCGGGACGGTGTATGGCTACACCTTC	CASSLVTGTVYGYTF
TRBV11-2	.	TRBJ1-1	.	TGTGCCAGCAGCTTAGCGAGGGGCGGTAACACTGAAGCTTTCTTT	CASSLARGGNTEAFF
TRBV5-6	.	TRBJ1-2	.	TGTGCCAGCAGCGTAGGACACCGTAACTATGGCTACACCTTC	CASSVGHRNYGYTF
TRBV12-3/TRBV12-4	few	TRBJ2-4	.	TGTGCCAGCAGTTTAAAAGCAGGAGACATTCAGTACTTC	CASSLKAGDIQYF
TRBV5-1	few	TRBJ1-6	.	TGCGCCAGCAGCTTGGCCGGGGTCCCCTATAATTCACCCCTCCACTTT	CASSLAGVPYNSPLHF
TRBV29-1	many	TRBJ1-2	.	TGCAGCGTTGTGTCCCCCTATGGCTACACCTTC	CSVVSPYGYTF
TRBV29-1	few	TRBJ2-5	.	TGCAGCGTTGGGTTAAGGGACGGAGAGACCCAGTACTTC	CSVGLRDGETQYF